These 31 T cell receptor beta chains were sequenced from one sample in a study of neoadjuvant anti-PD-1 for oral cavity cancer. Data came from immunoSEQ multiplex PCR; TCRdb stores just in-frame clones and leaves some out. The repertoire holds approximately 42,000 clones, with around 79% as singletons. Time point given: after neoadjuvant nivolumab, at surgical resection. Material: PBMCs, obtained after nivolumab (anti-PD-1) treatment. Receptors originate from a person aged 40 to 85 with oral cavity squamous cell carcinoma.

The chain combines TRBV2 with TRBJ1-5; 9 bases match TRBD1. The J segment lost 0 bases and the V segment lost 6 bases, leaving 9 bases of the junction unmatched. Germline lookup yields CDR1 SNHLY and CDR2 FYNNEI. This CDR3 has 17 amino acids. The CDR3 coding sequence is TGTGCCAGCAGACTTTACCGGGACAGGGATAGCAATCAGCCCCAGCATTTT. It codes for CASRLYRDRDSNQPQHF.

This clone occurred a few times. The gene calls are TRBV9 and TRBJ2-7, with TRBD2 matching over 11 bases. With 4 bases clipped from V and 2 bases from J, the junction kept 5 bases outside the gene matches. The length of the CDR3 is 15 residues. The V gene's germline CDR1 is SGDLS and CDR2 YYNGEE. The DNA of the CDR3 is TGTGCCAGCAGCTTCGGGACTAGCGGAACCTACGAGCAGTACTTC. This translates into CASSFGTSGTYEQYF.

The chain has TRBV6-1 and TRBJ1-1; TRBD1 aligns across 9 bases. In germline, CDR1 is MNHNS, CDR2 SASEGT. The CDR3 contains 15 residues. J was trimmed by 4 bases and V by 10 bases; bases with no gene match: 13. CDR3 bases: TGTGCCATCACCGGGACAGGGAACGCGGGCACTGAAGCTTTCTTT. Translation gives CAITGTGNAGTEAFF.

J is TRBJ2-2 and V is TRBV2; 9 bases are shared with TRBD1. In germline, CDR1 is SNHLY, CDR2 FYNNEI. This CDR3 has 17 amino acids. Trimming removed 11 bases from V and 9 bases from J; junction bases left unmatched: 22. CDR3 nucleotides: TGTGCCGCATACAGGCGGGACAGGGAAACCCCAGTGAGGGAGCTGTTTTTT. Its protein is CAAYRRDRETPVRELFF. Variable domain in full (rest from reference TRBV2 and TRBJ2-2): EPEVTQTPSHQVTQMGQEVILRCVPISNHLYFYWYRQILGQKVEFLVSFYNNEISEKSEIFDDQFSVERPDGSNFTLKIRSTKLEDSAMYFCAAYRRDRETPVRELFFGEGSRLTVL.

J is TRBJ2-2 and V is TRBV30; possible D gene TRBD2, 6 bases. V lost 3 bases and J lost 4, with 12 bases in between. CDR1 and CDR2 from the germline V gene are GTSNPN and SVGIG (reference sequence). The CDR3 loop spans 14 amino acids. The CDR3 here is CAWRRDFSTGELFF. CDR3 nucleotide sequence: TGTGCCTGGAGAAGGGACTTTTCCACCGGGGAGCTGTTTTTT.

The chain joins TRBV2 to TRBJ2-3, with D perhaps matching TRBD1 or TRBD2 (6 bases each). Germline CDR1 is SNHLY and CDR2 is FYNNEI. Trimming took off 3 bases at V and 2 bases at J, with 15 bases between the two ends. CDR3 length equals 16 residues. The CDR3 DNA reads as TGTGCCAGCAGTGAGGGGGGACATCTAAACACAGATACGCAGTATTTT. Amino acid sequence: CASSEGGHLNTDTQYF. The complete variable domain, with remaining parts taken from reference TRBV2 and TRBJ2-3, reads EPEVTQTPSHQVTQMGQEVILRCVPISNHLYFYWYRQILGQKVEFLVSFYNNEISEKSEIFDDQFSVERPDGSNFTLKIRSTKLEDSAMYFCASSEGGHLNTDTQYFGPGTRLTVL.

J is TRBJ1-2 and V is TRBV5-4, with a possible D match to TRBD1 (5 bases). Germline V gene lookup returns CDR1 SGHNT and CDR2 YYREEE (reference sequence). The CDR3 consists of 14 residues. The ends were cut back, 0 bases at V and 4 bases at J, with 10 bases in the middle. The CDR3 bases are TGTGCCAGCAGCTTGGTTGGGGGTGGCTATGGCTACACCTTC. This sequence encodes CASSLVGGGYGYTF. The full variable domain, rest sourced from reference TRBV5-4 and TRBJ1-2, is ETGVTQSPTHLIKTRGQQVTLRCSSQSGHNTVSWYQQALGQGPQFIFQYYREEENGRGNFPPRFSGLQFPNYSSELNVNALELDDSALYLCASSLVGGGYGYTFGSGTRLTVV.

This sequence joins TRBV11-2 and TRBJ2-5; tentatively, D is TRBD1 (6 bases). This CDR3 is built from 15 residues. Trimming removed 5 bases at V and 4 bases at J, with 17 bases between. CDR1 is SGHAT and CDR2 is FQNNGV in the germline V gene. The CDR3: CASSPNRVRLETQYF. The CDR3 coding sequence is TGTGCCAGCAGCCCCAACAGGGTGAGGCTAGAGACCCAGTACTTC.

As to this clone: The junction departs from germline at one end; a sequencing error may be responsible. The V call is TRBV5-8, the J call TRBJ2-7; 9 bases line up with TRBD1. CDR3 length: 13 residues. Germline CDR1 reads SGHTS; CDR2 reads YDEGEE. The CDR3 region has the DNA TGTGCCAGCAGTTTGGGACAGGGCGACGAGCAGTACTTC. Translation gives CASSLGQGDEQYF.

V gene TRBV7-8 combines with J gene TRBJ1-3; D uncertain. The length of the CDR3 is 17 residues. The germline CDR1 and CDR2 sequences are SGHVS and FQNEAQ. Trimming removed 1 base from V and 0 bases from J, with 13 bases in between. DNA for the CDR3: TGTGCCAGCAGCTTAGGACTCCCGTCGGCCTCTGGAAACACCATATATTTT. Residues: CASSLGLPSASGNTIYF.

This sequence joins TRBV5-6 and TRBJ2-5; TRBD2 matches at 14 bases. V lost 4 bases, J lost 4 bases, and 9 bases stayed unmatched. The CDR3 runs to 17 residues. Germline CDR1 reads SGHDT; CDR2 reads YYEEEE. In DNA form, the CDR3 reads TGTGCCAGCAGCCCTATGACTAGCGGGGGGGCAAGAGAGACCCAGTACTTC. Its protein is CASSPMTSGGARETQYF.

The V gene is TRBV29-1, the J gene TRBJ1-1; D unclear. The CDR3 extends over 12 amino acids. Germline values: CDR1 SQVTM, CDR2 ANQGSEA. Trimming pared 4 bases from V and 4 bases from J, leaving 10 bases between. The CDR3 DNA is TGCAGCGTTGTAGAGCCCCCCACTGAAGCTTTCTTT. As protein: CSVVEPPTEAFF. Variable domain in full (rest from reference TRBV29-1 and TRBJ1-1): SAVISQKPSRDICQRGTSLTIQCQVDSQVTMMFWYRQQPGQSLTLIATANQGSEATYESGFVIDKFPISRPNLTFSTLTVSNMSPEDSSIYLCSVVEPPTEAFFGQGTRLTVV.

A single count supports this clone. The gene calls are TRBV5-1 and TRBJ1-1, with TRBD1 matching 9 bases. Germline lookup yields CDR1 SGHRS and CDR2 YFSETQ. The V and J ends lost 3 bases and 0 bases, in that order; junction bases with no gene match: 9. The CDR3 spans 17 residues. CDR3 in amino acids: CASSSGQGSGLNTEAFF. CDR3 DNA: TGCGCCAGCAGCTCAGGACAGGGGTCCGGATTGAACACTGAAGCTTTCTTT. The full variable domain, in which reference TRBV5-1 and TRBJ1-1 provide the parts outside the CDR3, is KAGVTQTPRYLIKTRGQQVTLSCSPISGHRSVSWYQQTPGQGLQFLFEYFSETQRNKGNFPGRFSGRQFSNSRSEMNVSTLELGDSALYLCASSSGQGSGLNTEAFFGQGTRLTVV.

There are a few counts of this clone. The chain has TRBV9 and TRBJ2-3; D might be TRBD1 or TRBD2, each matching 6 bases. Deletions cut 0 bases from V and 8 bases from J, with 10 bases between. Per the germline V gene, CDR1 is SGDLS and CDR2 is YYNGEE. The CDR3 has 13 residues. The CDR3 sequence is CASSVGGASTQYF. DNA of the CDR3: TGTGCCAGCAGCGTAGGGGGGGCGAGTACGCAGTATTTT.

The chain carries TRBV4-1 and TRBJ1-3; 11 bases align to TRBD1. Germline V CDR1 and CDR2: MGHRA, YSYEKL. V gave up 1 base and J gave up 4 bases; unmatched junction bases: 6. CDR3 length equals 17 residues. For the CDR3, the DNA is TGCGCCAGCAGCCAAGTCGACCGGACAGGGGGCGGAAACACCATATATTTT. It yields the protein CASSQVDRTGGGNTIYF.

The chain joins TRBV10-1 to TRBJ2-2; the D is unclear. The CDR3 runs 12 residues. Germline values: CDR1 WNHNN, CDR2 SYGVQD (reference sequence). Trimming cost V 2 bases and J 6 bases, with 4 bases left between them. The CDR3 bases are TGCGCCAGCAGTGAGCCGCCCGGGGAGCTGTTTTTT. This gives the protein CASSEPPGELFF.

In its sample, this clone was seen once. The chain combines TRBV6-5 with TRBJ1-1; the D is unclear. This CDR3 spans 12 amino acids. V lost 5 bases, J lost 8 bases, and 12 bases lay in between. Germline CDR1 is MNHEY and CDR2 is SVGAGI. CDR3 sequence (DNA): TGTGCCAGCAGTCCTCGTGGCTGGGAAGCTTTCTTT. Translating gives CASSPRGWEAFF.

V and J are TRBV7-9 and TRBJ2-3, with 14 bases identical to TRBD2. The CDR3 covers 17 residues. Germline V gene lookup returns CDR1 SEHNR and CDR2 FQNEAQ (reference sequence). The ends lost 10 bases at V and 3 bases at J; junction bases unmatched: 12. In nucleotides, the CDR3 is TGTGCCATCGATTCGACTAGCGGGGGGGGAAGGACAGATACGCAGTATTTT. Its translation is CAIDSTSGGGRTDTQYF.

This clone is a singleton in its sample. This chain connects TRBV28 to TRBJ1-6; D is uncertain. V gave up 7 bases and J gave up 1 base, with 8 bases separating them. The CDR3 has 14 residues. Germline V gene data show CDR1 as MDHEN and CDR2 as SYDVKM. CDR3: CASTRGSYNSPLHF. The CDR3, as DNA: TGTGCCAGCACTCGCGGATCCTATAATTCACCCCTCCACTTT.

Notes on this clone: As the CDR3 is not closed by the conserved phenylalanine or tryptophan, this likely results from a read error. The chain is built from TRBV2 and TRBJ1-2, with 7 bases lining up with TRBD1. Germline-derived CDR1 and CDR2 are SNHLY and FYNNEI. The CDR3 spans 17 residues. V lost 7 bases to trimming and J lost 4 bases; unmatched junction nucleotides: 18. The CDR3 is CASNRAEGTAFPYGYTL. The CDR3 coding sequence is TGTGCCAGCAACCGCGCAGAAGGGACAGCTTTCCCCTATGGCTACACCCTC.

This clone was counted once. V usage is TRBV27 and J usage is TRBJ1-2; D is possibly TRBD1 (6 bases). The CDR3 is 13 residues long. CDR1 MNHEY and CDR2 SMNVEV come from the germline V gene (reference sequence). Deletions cut 8 bases from V and 2 bases from J, with 12 bases between. CDR3 region: CASSLQGNYGYTF. Here the CDR3 DNA reads TGTGCCAGCTCCCTTCAGGGGAACTATGGCTACACCTTC.

In regard to this clone: This sample also contains other DNA sequences that code for the same CDR3. The V and J genes are TRBV4-2 and TRBJ1-2; D ambiguous. The germline V gene has CDR1 LGHNA and CDR2 YNFKEQ. Deletions cut 0 bases from V and 4 bases from J, with 3 bases between. The CDR3 has 12 amino acids. DNA for the CDR3: TGTGCCAGCAGCCAAGACGCCTATGGCTACACCTTC. It encodes CASSQDAYGYTF.

This clone was seen more than once but under ten times. This rearrangement joins TRBV7-2 to TRBJ1-5; D possibly corresponds to TRBD1 (5 bases). In germline, CDR1 is SGHTA, CDR2 FQGNSA. Trimming shortened V by 5 bases and J by 4 bases, and 15 bases separated the two germline ends. This CDR3 has 15 amino acids. CDR3 loop: CASSPGTGLNQPQHF. CDR3 DNA: TGTGCCAGCAGCCCCGGGACGGGCCTTAATCAGCCCCAGCATTTT.

The gene calls are TRBV7-9 and TRBJ1-3; D unclear. The germline V gene has CDR1 SEHNR and CDR2 FQNEAQ (reference sequence). The V end was cut by 4 bases, the J end by 0 bases, with 10 bases between. The CDR3 is 15 amino acids. As DNA, the CDR3 is TGTGCCAGCAGCTGGGAAGGCAGCTCTGGAAACACCATATATTTT. It yields the protein CASSWEGSSGNTIYF.

The V call is TRBV27, the J call TRBJ2-5, with TRBD2 matching 11 bases. V was pared by 4 bases and J by 3 bases, with 4 bases of the junction left unmatched. CDR1 and CDR2 (germline): MNHEY, SMNVEV (reference sequence). This CDR3 region has 15 residues. CDR3 in amino acids: CASSSPGLAEETQYF. CDR3 DNA sequence: TGTGCCAGCAGTTCACCGGGACTAGCGGAAGAGACCCAGTACTTC.

The rearrangement links TRBV7-8 to TRBJ1-2; 8 bases fit TRBD1. Germline assignment: CDR1 SGHVS and CDR2 FQNEAQ. J lost 13 bases, V lost 5 bases, and 15 bases had no gene match. The CDR3 covers 14 residues. The CDR3 sequence is CASSIPGQESRGTF. The DNA for the CDR3 is TGTGCCAGCAGCATCCCGGGACAGGAAAGTAGGGGCACCTTC.

This chain uses TRBV7-9 with TRBJ1-1; D is perhaps TRBD1 (5 bases). The germline V and J ends were trimmed by 5 bases and 5 bases, with 12 bases remaining between them. The CDR3 has 13 residues. Germline CDR1 SEHNR, CDR2 FQNEAQ (reference sequence). The chain's CDR3 is CASSGTKKTEAFF. CDR3 sequence (DNA): TGTGCCAGCAGCGGGACCAAGAAAACTGAAGCTTTCTTT.

J is TRBJ2-1 and V is TRBV11-3, with TRBD2 matching 7 bases. CDR1 is SGHNT, CDR2 YENEEA, per germline. The V gene end was trimmed by 0 bases and the J gene end by 3 bases; junction bases not matched to a gene: 5. The CDR3 has 16 amino acids. CDR3 protein: CASSLDGTKSYNEQFF. The CDR3 DNA sequence: TGTGCCAGCAGCTTAGACGGGACTAAAAGCTACAATGAGCAGTTCTTC.

This chain connects TRBV10-3 to TRBJ2-2; D possibly corresponds to TRBD2 (6 bases). The CDR3 runs to 15 residues. V shed 3 bases and J shed 1 base, with 9 bases lying between them. Looked up from germline, CDR1 is ENHRY and CDR2 is SYGVKD. CDR3 DNA sequence: TGTGCCATCAGTGATGGGGGGTGGAACACCGGGGAGCTGTTTTTT. Protein: CAISDGGWNTGELFF.

The chain is built from TRBV19 and TRBJ1-3, with D unclear. Looked up from germline, CDR1 is LNHDA and CDR2 is SQIVND (reference sequence). The ends were cut back, 7 bases at V and 4 bases at J, with 8 bases in the middle. The CDR3 runs 12 residues. The CDR3 nucleotides read TGTGCCAGTACTGAAGGGGGAAACACCATATATTTT. Encoded protein: CASTEGGNTIYF.

CDR3 amino acids: CASSSLGLGDTQYF. CDR3 coding DNA: TGTGCCAGCAGCTCCCTGGGCCTAGGAGATACGCAGTATTTT. The genes are TRBV7-3 and TRBJ2-3, with unresolved D. Per the germline V gene, CDR1 is SGHTA and CDR2 is FQGTGA. The length of the CDR3 is 14 residues. Trimming left V 4 bases short and J 5 bases short, with 13 bases between.